This T cell receptor (beta chain) was obtained from a study of cytomegalovirus exposure and HLA in healthy donors. Germline CDR1 reads MNHEY; CDR2 reads SMNVEV (reference sequence). The CDR3 runs to 16 residues. V lost 7 bases, J lost 3 bases, and 18 bases lay in between. To note about this clone: Its antigen is not known.

Findings and limits, study-wide: Fewer N-insertions than the approximately 700-donor mean were reportedly shown by an Asian-associated ancestry cluster in a later analysis.

Though nominally healthy at sampling, donors likely had unrecorded immune exposures. 60 Vbeta and 13 Jbeta primers were used in PCR. Libraries were prepared by immunoSEQ multiplex PCR; TCRdb keeps only in-frame clonotypes and omits some of them. The top ten hold about 1.5% of the sample, which has under 150,000 clones, approximately 82% seen once. V gene TRBV27 combines with J gene TRBJ2-2; D perhaps matches TRBD2 (5 bases). Sequenced: PBMCs. The sequence came from a man aged 40-50 years in good health and CMV-seronegative. In DNA, the CDR3 is TGTGCCAGCAAAAGCGTCGCGGAGCGGTACACCGGGGAGCTGTTTTTT. Protein product: CASKSVAERYTGELFF.